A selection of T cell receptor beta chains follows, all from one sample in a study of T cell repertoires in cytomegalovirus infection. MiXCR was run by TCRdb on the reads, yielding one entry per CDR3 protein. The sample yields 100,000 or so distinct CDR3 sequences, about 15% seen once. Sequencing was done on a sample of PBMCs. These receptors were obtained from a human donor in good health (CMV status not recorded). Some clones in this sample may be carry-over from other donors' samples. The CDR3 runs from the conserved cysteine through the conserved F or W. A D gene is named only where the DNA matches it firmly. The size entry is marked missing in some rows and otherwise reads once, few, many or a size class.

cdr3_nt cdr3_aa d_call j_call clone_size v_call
TGCAGCGTTTTGACCGACAGCTCCTACGAGCAGTACTTC CSVLTDSSYEQYF - TRBJ2-7 many TRBV29-1
TGTGCCAGCAGCCTTCAGGGGGCCCTTAGCACAGATACGCAGTATTTT CASSLQGALSTDTQYF TRBD1 TRBJ2-3 many TRBV7-2
TGTGCCAGCAGAATAGGGGGCGAAGAGACCCAGTACTTC CASRIGGEETQYF TRBD1 TRBJ2-5 - TRBV28
TGTGCCAGCAGTTCCCGGGGGGAGCAGTACTTC CASSSRGEQYF - TRBJ2-7 few TRBV6-2/TRBV6-3
TGTGCCAGCACCGAAAGGTCGGAGGAGACCCAGTACTTC CASTERSEETQYF - TRBJ2-5 - TRBV25-1
TGTGCCAGCAGCTTAAGGGGACAGGGAAGCTATGGCTACACCTTC CASSLRGQGSYGYTF TRBD1 TRBJ1-2 many TRBV7-2
TGTGCCAGCAGCTCTCCCCCCGACAGGGTGGCGGATACGCAGTATTTT CASSSPPDRVADTQYF TRBD1 TRBJ2-3 medium-sized TRBV7-2
TGCGCCAGCAGCTTGGAGGGACTAGGGGCTTACAATGTGCAGTTCTTC CASSLEGLGAYNVQFF TRBD2 TRBJ2-1 - TRBV5-1
TGTGCCAGCAGCTTACCCGTCCGGGGTGAAGACACTGAAGCTTTCTTT CASSLPVRGEDTEAFF - TRBJ1-1 few TRBV13
TGTGCCAGCAGCTTAGCAGGGCTCAGTACTGAAGCTTTCTTT CASSLAGLSTEAFF - TRBJ1-1 many TRBV7-2
TGTTCCAGCAGCTTGAAAACGTCGGGCTCCTATAATTCACCCCTCCACTTT CSSSLKTSGSYNSPLHF - TRBJ1-6 - TRBV5-4
TGCAGTGCTACTACCGGACAGGGTTCGTCTGAAGCTTTCTTT CSATTGQGSSEAFF TRBD1 TRBJ1-1 few TRBV20-1
TGCGCCAGCAGCCTAAGGCAGGGCCCGGGGGCCCAGCATTTT CASSLRQGPGAQHF - TRBJ1-5 many TRBV4-1
TGTGCCAGCAGCTTAGAAAGGGGAAGGCATTCACCCCTCCACTTT CASSLERGRHSPLHF - TRBJ1-6 - TRBV7-2
TGTGCCAGCAACCTTAGCGGTGGCCCCTACAATGAGCAGTTCTTC CASNLSGGPYNEQFF - TRBJ2-1 few TRBV2
TGTGCCAGTAGTAGAGGGACAGATAATTCACCCCTCCACTTT CASSRGTDNSPLHF TRBD1 TRBJ1-6 few TRBV19
TGTGCCAGCAGCTTAAGTGGAGCATTGGTGAATGGCTACACCTTC CASSLSGALVNGYTF - TRBJ1-2 - TRBV7-2
TGTGCCAGCAGCCCCGTGGGGGGGGGCTACAATGAGCAGTTCTTC CASSPVGGGYNEQFF TRBD2 TRBJ2-1 many TRBV5-5
TGTGCCAGCAGCTCGCGGCCGACAGTCTACGAGCAGTACTTC CASSSRPTVYEQYF - TRBJ2-7 few TRBV7-2
TGCGCCAGCAGCCCCCGGGAGTCCTACGAGCAGTACTTC CASSPRESYEQYF - TRBJ2-7 few TRBV4-1
TGTGCCTGGAGTGTAAGGTTTGGTGTCCAGCCCCAGCATTTT CAWSVRFGVQPQHF - TRBJ1-5 - TRBV30
TGTGCCAGCAGCTTTAGGACTAGCGGGGGGGTGACCCAGTACTTC CASSFRTSGGVTQYF TRBD2 TRBJ2-5 few TRBV5-6
TGTGCCAGCACTGGTAGCGGGGGGGCCCCCTACGAGCAGTACTTC CASTGSGGAPYEQYF TRBD2 TRBJ2-7 - TRBV6-5
TGTGCCAGCAGCTTGGGACCCCCGCCGAATACGCAGTATTTT CASSLGPPPNTQYF - TRBJ2-3 - TRBV5-3
TGTGCCAGCATCCCCCCTGGAGGGAGCCCAGATACGCAGTATTTT CASIPPGGSPDTQYF - TRBJ2-3 - TRBV28
TGTGCCAGCTCACGGGACAGAGCCTACACCGGGGAGCTGTTTTTT CASSRDRAYTGELFF TRBD1 TRBJ2-2 few TRBV18
TGTGCCAGCAGCTTTGGGACCACGGGGTATAGCAATCAGCCCCAGCATTTT CASSFGTTGYSNQPQHF - TRBJ1-5 medium-sized TRBV7-8
TGTGCCAGCAGTCCCGGGCTCCGAATCGGCGAGCAGTACTTC CASSPGLRIGEQYF - TRBJ2-7 - TRBV6-2/TRBV6-3
TGTGCCAGCAGTACCTGGAATTTCTACAATGAGCAGTTCTTC CASSTWNFYNEQFF - TRBJ2-1 many TRBV2
TGTGCCAGCAACAGGGGTAATGAAAAACTGTTTTTT CASNRGNEKLFF TRBD1 TRBJ1-4 few TRBV28
TGTGCCAGCAGCTTAAGGTCTGGGCAGGCTTTTGATGGCTACACCTTC CASSLRSGQAFDGYTF - TRBJ1-2 many TRBV7-3
TGTGCCAGCAGCGCTCGACGGGCTACGCGGATACAGGCCTCCTACAATGAGCAGTTCTTC CASSARRATRIQASYNEQFF - TRBJ2-1 many TRBV11-2
TGTGCCAGCAGCTTGTATGCCCAAGGGGTTGACTATGGCTACACCTTC CASSLYAQGVDYGYTF - TRBJ1-2 few TRBV5-5
TGTGCCAGCAGCTTAGGGACCCGCATATCCAACACCGGGGAGCTGTTTTTT CASSLGTRISNTGELFF - TRBJ2-2 few TRBV7-6
TGTGCCAGCAGCTTATCCCCAGCGGCAGATACGCAGTATTTT CASSLSPAADTQYF - TRBJ2-3 many TRBV7-2
TGTGCCAGCAGTGAGCCGACTAGCGGGGGCCGGTTCTTC CASSEPTSGGRFF TRBD2 TRBJ2-1 many TRBV6-2/TRBV6-3
TGTGCCAGCAGTCCTAACGTGAACTCCCCCGGGTATTTT CASSPNVNSPGYF - TRBJ2-3 many TRBV7-6
TGTGCCAGCAGTTTAGCCGACCTGTGGGAGACCCAGTACTTC CASSLADLWETQYF - TRBJ2-5 few TRBV12-3/TRBV12-4
TGCAGTGCTGGTGGGAGCGTGGATAGCGGGGGAATGTTCTTC CSAGGSVDSGGMFF TRBD2 TRBJ2-1 - TRBV20-1
TGTGCCAGCAGTTTGAGGGCCGGTATCAATCAGCCCCAGCATTTT CASSLRAGINQPQHF - TRBJ1-5 - TRBV12-3/TRBV12-4
TGTGCCAGCAGCTTTAGCGGGGGCTACGAGCAGTACTTC CASSFSGGYEQYF TRBD2 TRBJ2-7 many TRBV7-9
TGTGCCAGCAGCCCGAATATCGGAAACACCATATATTTT CASSPNIGNTIYF - TRBJ1-3 many TRBV7-2
TGTGCCAGCAGCGGGACAGGGGCGCAAGATACGCAGTATTTT CASSGTGAQDTQYF TRBD1 TRBJ2-3 medium-sized TRBV12-3/TRBV12-4
TGTGCCAGCCTATGGGACAGGGGGAACACTGAAGCTTTCTTT CASLWDRGNTEAFF TRBD1 TRBJ1-1 many TRBV7-2
TGTGCCAGCAGTTACAGGCGGGGCACGCAGTATTTT CASSYRRGTQYF - TRBJ2-3 few TRBV6-2/TRBV6-3
TGTGCCAGCAGCCTCCGGGACAGAGTTCATACCTTC CASSLRDRVHTF TRBD1 TRBJ1-2 few TRBV11-2
TGTGCCAGCCGCCCTCAGCCAGCGGATACGCAGTATTTT CASRPQPADTQYF - TRBJ2-3 - TRBV27
TGTGACAGCAGCTTATGGTCACAGGGAGACTCACCCCTCCACTTT CDSSLWSQGDSPLHF - TRBJ1-6 - TRBV7-2
TGTGCCAGCAGCCTAGGGGCATCGCCGCCCTACGAGCAGTACTTC CASSLGASPPYEQYF - TRBJ2-7 many TRBV12-3/TRBV12-4
TGCAGGGCCTCCAGGGGGCCTGAGCAGTTCTTC CRASRGPEQFF TRBD1 TRBJ2-1 many TRBV20-1
TGTGCCAGCAGTTACAGGGCATTCGCTGAAGCTTTCTTT CASSYRAFAEAFF - TRBJ1-1 few TRBV3-1